Following are 13 T cell receptor beta chains from one sample sequenced in a study of cytomegalovirus exposure and HLA in healthy donors. Assay: immunoSEQ multiplex PCR; the TCRdb copy retains only in-frame clones and omits some. This table has 150,000 or so clones, approximately 90% appearing once. Sequencing was done on a sample of PBMCs. Receptors were obtained from a woman in her twenties or thirties in good health and CMV-seropositive.

The chain links TRBV10-2 to TRBJ2-7; D call uncertain. This CDR3 contains 13 residues. Trimming took 7 bases from V and 0 from J, leaving 10 bases between them. CDR1 and CDR2 (germline): WSHSY, SAAADI. CDR3: CASTPSPSYEQYF. Written as DNA, the CDR3 is TGCGCCAGCACCCCGAGCCCCTCCTACGAGCAGTACTTC.

The rearrangement joins TRBV28 to TRBJ2-5; the match to TRBD1 covers 9 bases. V shed 10 bases and J 6 bases; nucleotides not matched to a gene: 12. The CDR3 loop spans 14 amino acids. CDR1 is MDHEN and CDR2 is SYDVKM in the germline V gene. CDR3 sequence (DNA): TGTGCCACCAGGGGGACAGGGTTGGGAAAGACCCAGTACTTC. This codes for CATRGTGLGKTQYF.

The V call is TRBV6-4, the J call TRBJ1-5; possible D gene TRBD1, 5 bases. V lost 4 bases, J lost 1 base, and 11 bases lay in between. CDR1 is MRHNA, CDR2 SNTAGT, per germline. The CDR3 covers 15 residues. CDR3 nucleotides: TGTGCCAGCAGTGCTACAGGTCGAAGCAATCAGCCCCAGCATTTT. It translates to CASSATGRSNQPQHF.

The CDR3 loop reads CASKDSRNTIYF. The CDR3 DNA reads TGCGCCAGCAAAGATTCTAGAAACACCATATATTTT. The chain links TRBV10-2 to TRBJ1-3; no definite D call. The CDR3 has 12 amino acids. The germline V gene encodes CDR1 WSHSY and CDR2 SAAADI. Trimming shortened V by 7 bases and J by 5 bases, and 9 bases separated the two germline ends.

The chain recombines TRBV28 with TRBJ2-3; 11 bases are a match to TRBD2. Per germline, CDR1 MDHEN and CDR2 SYDVKM. The CDR3 loop spans 20 amino acids. Trimming at V came to 6 bases and at J to 0 bases, leaving 17 bases not matched to a gene. The CDR3 loop reads CASRMGLAGTSGPSTDTQYF. CDR3 DNA: TGTGCCAGCAGGATGGGATTGGCCGGGACTAGCGGTCCTAGCACAGATACGCAGTATTTT.

This rearrangement joins TRBV6-5 to TRBJ1-2, with D possibly matching TRBD1 (5 bases). Germline CDR1 MNHEY, CDR2 SVGAGI. CDR3 length: 13 residues. The germline V and J ends were trimmed by 8 bases and 8 bases, with 18 bases remaining between them. The CDR3 here is CASGLGEGRGYTF. Here the CDR3 DNA reads TGTGCCAGCGGTCTGGGGGAGGGTCGGGGCTACACCTTC.

J is TRBJ1-1 and V is TRBV6-1; tentatively, D is TRBD1 (5 bases). Germline assignment: CDR1 MNHNS and CDR2 SASEGT. Trimming stripped 2 bases from V and 5 bases from J, with 15 bases between. The length of the CDR3 is 15 residues. CDR3 sequence: CASSESGEGGTEAFF. CDR3 nucleotide sequence: TGTGCCAGCAGTGAATCGGGGGAGGGTGGGACTGAAGCTTTCTTT.

As DNA, the CDR3 is TGTGCCAGCAGCCCGGCAGGTCGCGTCACCGGGGAGCTGTTTTTT. Residues: CASSPAGRVTGELFF. The chain has TRBV5-4 and TRBJ2-2, with D uncertain. V lost 4 bases and J 4 bases, leaving 14 bases between the germline ends. There are 15 residues in the CDR3. From germline, CDR1 is SGHNT and CDR2 YYREEE (reference sequence).

Worth noting for this clone: Other DNA variants within this sample encode the same CDR3. The chain is built from TRBV7-9 and TRBJ2-7; D uncertain. The CDR3 length is 12 residues. The V gene lost 5 bases and the J gene lost 4 bases, with 9 bases spanning the gap. Looked up from germline, CDR1 is SEHNR and CDR2 is FQNEAQ (reference sequence). The CDR3 sequence is CASSPLGYEQYF. The CDR3 DNA reads as TGTGCCAGCAGCCCTCTCGGGTACGAGCAGTACTTC.

The chain recombines TRBV28 with TRBJ1-2, with TRBD1 matching over 8 bases. V was clipped by 6 bases and J by 7 bases; unmatched bases: 7. The CDR3 sequence is 13 residues long. Germline V CDR1 and CDR2: MDHEN, SYDVKM. This CDR3 reads CASSQDRVSGYTF. The DNA for the CDR3 is TGTGCCAGCAGCCAGGACAGGGTTAGTGGCTACACCTTC.

This rearrangement joins TRBV7-9 to TRBJ2-5; tentative D call: TRBD1 (6 bases). V lost 6 bases to trimming and J lost 1 base, with 9 bases between them. This CDR3 is built from 13 residues. CDR1 is SEHNR, CDR2 FQNEAQ, per germline (reference sequence). DNA of the CDR3: TGTGCCAGCAGTTGGGACACCCAAGAGACCCAGTACTTC. Its translation is CASSWDTQETQYF.

V and J are TRBV27 and TRBJ2-7; D unresolved. CDR1 is MNHEY, CDR2 SMNVEV, per germline (reference sequence). Trimming stripped 5 bases from V and 3 bases from J, with 11 bases between. The CDR3 is 13 amino acids. The CDR3 is CASSPFAYYEQYF. The CDR3 DNA follows: TGTGCCAGCAGTCCCTTCGCGTACTACGAGCAGTACTTC.

The chain joins TRBV4-1 to TRBJ2-7, with 8 bases fitting TRBD2. Germline V lookup: CDR1 MGHRA, CDR2 YSYEKL. V was pared by 4 bases and J by 3 bases, with 5 bases of the junction left unmatched. This CDR3 comprises 14 residues. CDR3 in amino acids: CASSRGTSGYEQYF. DNA of the CDR3: TGCGCCAGCAGCCGGGGAACTAGCGGCTACGAGCAGTACTTC.